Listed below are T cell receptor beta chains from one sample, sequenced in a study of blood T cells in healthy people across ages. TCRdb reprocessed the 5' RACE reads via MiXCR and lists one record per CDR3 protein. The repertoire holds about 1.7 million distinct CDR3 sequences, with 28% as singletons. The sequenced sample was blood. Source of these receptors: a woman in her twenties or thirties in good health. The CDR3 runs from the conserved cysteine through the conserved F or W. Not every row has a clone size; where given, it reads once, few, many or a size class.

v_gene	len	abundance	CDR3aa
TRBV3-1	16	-	CAGSQDRAEWNTEAFF
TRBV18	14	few	CASSRSPEGYGYTF
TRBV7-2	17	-	CASSSRFRADYYNEQYF
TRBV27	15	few	CASTTWRGGAETQYF
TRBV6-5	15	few	CASRKNRESNQPQHF
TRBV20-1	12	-	CSAETDREAQHF
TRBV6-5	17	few	CASSLVGQGAGANVLTF
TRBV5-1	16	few	CASSLGRGNDQETQYF
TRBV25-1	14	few	CASGVAGQGYGYTF
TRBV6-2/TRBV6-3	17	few	CASSYSLAGLYQETQYF
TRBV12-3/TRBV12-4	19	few	CASSLVGLAGGEVGNEQFF
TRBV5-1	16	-	CASSSFEGGDTDTQYF
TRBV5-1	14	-	CASSWEIAQETQYF
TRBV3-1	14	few	CASSQNRANYGYTF
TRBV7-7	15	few	CASSRAGTGSETQYF
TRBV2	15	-	CASRAEGTSSYEQYF
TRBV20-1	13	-	CSARKGGNYEQYF
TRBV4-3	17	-	CASSQPYSRRNSYEQYF
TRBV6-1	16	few	CASSEVGGPRRQPQHF
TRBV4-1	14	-	CASSDDRGKGEQFF
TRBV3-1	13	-	CASSQDPRAEAFF
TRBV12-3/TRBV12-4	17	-	CASSRRQGPTTGYEQYF
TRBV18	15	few	CASSPVRDSNYGYTF
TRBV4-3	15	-	CAGSPTMEGNQPQHF
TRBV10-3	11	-	CAIRKGPEQYF
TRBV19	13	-	CASTGGPNYGYTF
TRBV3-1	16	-	CASSQAVGGDYNEQFF
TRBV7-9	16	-	CASSLPPAGAYNEQFF
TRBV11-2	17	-	CASSLDETSGKYNEQYF
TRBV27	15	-	CASTRQGGFYNEQYF
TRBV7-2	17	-	CASSLDWGLTFTDTQYF
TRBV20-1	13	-	CSARQGATDTQYF
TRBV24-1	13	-	CATSGWSGGEQFF
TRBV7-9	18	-	CASSLYGTSGERSYEQFF
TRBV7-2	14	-	CASSLVGASYGQYF
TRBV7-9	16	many	CASSLRTSSAKNIQYF
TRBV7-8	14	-	CASSEWTVNTEAFF
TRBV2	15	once	CASSSSSGGPNEQFF
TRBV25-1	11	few	CASIQNEQQYF
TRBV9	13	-	CASSDKANQPQHF